This T cell receptor beta chain was recorded in a study of cytomegalovirus exposure and HLA in healthy donors (dated by TCRdb to 2017 to 2019). Describing the broader study: According to a later analysis, the 120 or so validation repertoires were produced on the same platform as the roughly 600 repertoires of the first cohort. Besides the first cohort of 666 subjects, a separate validation cohort made up of around 120 different subjects was used. To predict cytomegalovirus infection status, the study brought together high-throughput TCR immunosequencing, statistical association of individual TCRs with disease status, and machine learning. The study was designed to test whether signatures of past pathogen exposure could be identified by cataloging public T cell receptors. Overall results and qualifications from the work: Most TCR sequences were observed very rarely across donors, whereas some public TCRs were present in many individuals. In both the original and validation cohorts, the classifier was reported to diagnose cytomegalovirus status with high specificity and sensitivity. It was suggested by the authors that the approach could potentially be generalized to other disease states and immunological phenotypes. The validation cohort had no HLA typing available for a later analysis, so co-occurrence within that cohort was assessed over all 120 or so repertoires. The study listed 150 to 200 TCR beta chains as associated with cytomegalovirus. In vitro tests confirmed that a few of the cytomegalovirus-associated TCR beta chains recognize cytomegalovirus antigens. In a later analysis, TCRs clustered in the first cohort were found to also tend to co-occur in the roughly 130 validation repertoires, with approximately 93% of cluster scores above 0.

Donors formed part of the validation cohort, which comprised about 130 subjects and was distinct from the first cohort of 666 subjects. The receptor library was made with the immunoSEQ multiplex PCR assay. Per the original workflow: A statistical classification framework was developed to diagnose cytomegalovirus status using the catalog of TCR beta chain sequences. TCRdb took this table from immuneACCESS and kept in-frame rearrangements with V and J called. Such tables lack part of the clones; where checked against another copy, unresolved V genes explain under half of the gap, and the rest is unexplained. The V and J calls and clone size come from that table; D and trimming were worked out from the DNA. Within this sample are about 180,000 clones, with about 89% of them counted one time only. The ten largest clones capture less than 3% of the sample. With respect to this clone: Its recognized antigen is unknown. There are no base qualities to consult, and no much larger clone falls within one base.

The CDR3 spans 13 residues, from the cysteine through the phenylalanine. Only the CDR3 DNA is retained, 39 bases long and in frame from the first base. CDR1 is given as LGHNA and CDR2 as YSLEER, both from the germline V gene. V gives up 4 bases and J gives up 7 bases, and the segment between their germline ends measures 13 bases. The source material was PBMCs. The receptor chain draws on TRBV4-3 and TRBJ1-1, with the D gene not clear enough to name. This receptor was taken from a man between 18 and 35 years old in good health and CMV-seropositive. For the CDR3, the sequence is CASSRGETFEAFF. The nucleotide sequence is TGCGCCAGCAGCCGGGGAGAAACTTTTGAAGCTTTCTTT.